Listed below are T cell receptor beta chains from one sample, sequenced in a study of T-cell memory formation after mild COVID-19. TCRdb analysed the 5' RACE reads with MiXCR anew, one entry per CDR3 protein. The table includes under 110,000 distinct CDR3 sequences, about a sixth detected once. Sequencing was done on a sample of PBMCs or a T cell subset sorted from them (not recorded which). The origin of the receptors is an adult woman who had mild COVID-19 (a few samples of this study predate the infection). Cell type and time point are not known. Both conserved end residues are part of each CDR3. D genes are given only for firm matches. Some rows mark clone size as missing; the rest say once, few, many or name a class of expanded clone.

D,J,V,size,DNA,CDR3
.,TRBJ2-7,TRBV14,many,TGTGCCAGCAGCCTCCGGGCTTTTCCAAAGGCTCACGAGCAGTACTTC,CASSLRAFPKAHEQYF
TRBD1,TRBJ1-1,TRBV29-1,.,TGCAGCGGTTGGGACAGTTTGAACACTGAAGCTTTCTTT,CSGWDSLNTEAFF
TRBD2,TRBJ2-1,TRBV12-3/TRBV12-4,.,TGTGCCAGCAGTCAACTAGCGGGAGGGCCGGAAAATGAGCAGTTCTTC,CASSQLAGGPENEQFF
.,TRBJ2-5,TRBV29-1,few,TGCAGCGGGTCCGGGATTAAGGCGCTAGAGACCCAGTACTTC,CSGSGIKALETQYF
.,TRBJ2-7,TRBV7-6,few,TGTGCCAGCAGCCCCTCACAAGTCCCGTACGAGCAGTACTTC,CASSPSQVPYEQYF
.,TRBJ1-2,TRBV29-1,.,TGCAGCGTTGAGGATTCGCCGGTCGGGTTACAGGGAGGAGTGGGTGGCTACACCTTC,CSVEDSPVGLQGGVGGYTF
TRBD1,TRBJ2-7,TRBV29-1,.,TGCAGCGTCCGACAGGGCTCCTACGAGCAGTACTTC,CSVRQGSYEQYF
TRBD1,TRBJ2-1,TRBV5-5,few,TGTGCCAGCAGCGGAACCGGGACAGGGTCCTACAATGAGCAGTTCTTC,CASSGTGTGSYNEQFF
TRBD1,TRBJ2-2,TRBV7-6,few,TGTGCCAGCAGCCCATTCCTGGGACAGAGTTTGTTAGGGGAGCTGTTTTTT,CASSPFLGQSLLGELFF
.,TRBJ2-7,TRBV4-1,few,TGCGCCAGCAGCCCCACCCAAACCTACGAGCAGTACTTC,CASSPTQTYEQYF
TRBD2,TRBJ2-1,TRBV7-8,.,TGTGCCAGCAGCTATCTCCTACTAGCGGCCTACAATGAGCAGTTCTTC,CASSYLLLAAYNEQFF
.,TRBJ2-3,TRBV5-4,.,TGTGCCAGCAGCTTGGAGGGAGATACGCAGTATTTT,CASSLEGDTQYF
.,TRBJ2-1,TRBV12-3/TRBV12-4,.,TGTGCCAGCAGTTCAATAGACAACACAAAGTTCTTC,CASSSIDNTKFF
.,TRBJ1-4,TRBV4-3,.,TGCGCCAGCAGCCAAGATCGCGGTCAGGGGTGGTATGAAAAACTGTTTTTT,CASSQDRGQGWYEKLFF
.,TRBJ2-1,TRBV4-3,.,TGCGCCAGCAGCGGTAGAATCAATGAGCAGTTCTTC,CASSGRINEQFF
.,TRBJ1-2,TRBV12-3/TRBV12-4,few,TGTGCCAGCAGTTCCCTTTCCCAGGCAGATCTTTCTAACTATGGCTACACCTTC,CASSSLSQADLSNYGYTF